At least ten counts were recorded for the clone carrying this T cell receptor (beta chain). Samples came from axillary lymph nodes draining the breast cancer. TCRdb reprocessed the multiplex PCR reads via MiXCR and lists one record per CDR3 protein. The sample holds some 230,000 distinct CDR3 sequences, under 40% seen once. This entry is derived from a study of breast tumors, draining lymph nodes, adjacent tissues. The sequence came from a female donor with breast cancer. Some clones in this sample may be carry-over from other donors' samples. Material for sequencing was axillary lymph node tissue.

The CDR3 is CSARRVNTDTQYF. The CDR3 nucleotides read TGCAGTGCCCGAAGGGTAAATACAGATACGCAGTATTTT. The chain couples TRBV20-1 to TRBJ2-3; no clear D. Trimming pared 6 bases from V and 3 bases from J, leaving 13 bases between. The germline gives CDR1 DFQATT, CDR2 SNEGSKA (reference sequence). The CDR3 totals 13 residues.